This TCR beta chain is drawn from a study of cytomegalovirus exposure and HLA in healthy donors. Study-level findings and limits: Another analysis was done later, and it associated approximately 18,000 TCR beta sequences with HLA alleles at 0.05 false discovery rate. Diagnosis of cytomegalovirus status made by the classifier reportedly showed high specificity and sensitivity. A later analysis linked a missense DCLRE1C variant to TCR beta V- and J-gene trimming. A later analysis reportedly found that, within productive TCRs, an Asian-associated ancestry cluster had fewer N-insertions than the mean observed across the approximately 700 donors.

Researchers ran the PCR with 60 Vbeta and 13 Jbeta primers. Some clones are missing from TCRdb's copy, which holds only in-frame ones; the method was immunoSEQ multiplex PCR. Here the sample spans under 140,000 clones, 76% being singletons. With respect to this clone: No antigen is known for it.

This receptor was identified in a man aged 25 to 45 in good health and CMV-seropositive. The sequenced sample consisted of PBMCs.

CDR3 protein: CASSHQDSPYQPQHF. CDR3 nucleotides: TGCGCCAGCAGCCACCAAGACAGTCCCTATCAGCCCCAGCATTTT. This chain joins TRBV4-1 and TRBJ1-5, with a tentative D call TRBD1 (5 bases). The CDR3 length is 15 residues. Germline assignment: CDR1 MGHRA and CDR2 YSYEKL. Trimming cost V 3 bases and J 5 bases, with 14 bases left between them.